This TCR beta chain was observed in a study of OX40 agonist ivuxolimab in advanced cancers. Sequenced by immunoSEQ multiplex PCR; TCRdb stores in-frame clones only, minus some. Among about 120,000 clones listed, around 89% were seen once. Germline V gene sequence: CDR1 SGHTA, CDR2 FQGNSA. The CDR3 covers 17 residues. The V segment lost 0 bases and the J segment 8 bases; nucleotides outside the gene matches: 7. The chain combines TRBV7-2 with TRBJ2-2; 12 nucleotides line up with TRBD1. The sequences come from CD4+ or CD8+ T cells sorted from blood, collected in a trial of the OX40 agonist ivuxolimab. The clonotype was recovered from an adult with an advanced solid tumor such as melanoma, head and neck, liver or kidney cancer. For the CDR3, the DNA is TGTGCCAGCAGCTTAGCGTCCGGGACAGGGGGCCGGGGGGAGCTGTTTTTT. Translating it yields CASSLASGTGGRGELFF.